One and the same sample provided the 12 T cell receptor beta chains below, sequenced in a study of OX40 agonist ivuxolimab in advanced cancers. Produced via immunoSEQ multiplex PCR; TCRdb's table is partial and in-frame only. The table has about 60,000 clones, about 85% seen once. Material: CD4+ or CD8+ T cells sorted from blood, obtained in a trial of the OX40 agonist ivuxolimab. The receptors come from an adult with an advanced solid tumor such as melanoma, head and neck, liver or kidney cancer.

The rearrangement uses TRBV5-8 and TRBJ1-5, with D possibly matching TRBD1 (5 bases). Germline assignment: CDR1 SGHTS and CDR2 YDEGEE. The CDR3 sequence is 16 residues long. V was pared by 0 bases and J by 4 bases, with 14 bases between. The CDR3 DNA follows: TGTGCCAGCAGCTTGGAGCGGGGGTCGAATAATCAGCCCCAGCATTTT. Translation gives CASSLERGSNNQPQHF.

The chain recombines TRBV5-6 with TRBJ2-5; 10 bases fit TRBD2. The junction had 10 bases not matched to a gene; V was cut back by 4 bases and J by 4 bases. Germline V gene sequence: CDR1 SGHDT, CDR2 YYEEEE. This CDR3 contains 16 residues. The CDR3 here is CASSLGLAGVGETQYF. In nucleotides, the CDR3 is TGTGCCAGCAGCCTGGGGCTAGCGGGAGTCGGAGAGACCCAGTACTTC.

The table lists this clone with a few counts. A far larger clone is only one base removed, so a read error is likely. This same CDR3 is encoded by further DNA sequences in the sample. The rearrangement links TRBV5-1 to TRBJ2-7; D not certain. Germline lookup yields CDR1 SGHRS and CDR2 YFSETQ. V was trimmed by 4 bases and J by 1 base, leaving 6 bases between them. The CDR3 spans 12 residues. The CDR3 bases are TGCGCCAGCAGCCTTACATCCTACGAGCAGTACTTC. Translating gives CASSLTSYEQYF.

V usage is TRBV30 and J usage is TRBJ1-4, with unresolved D. The CDR3 has 16 amino acids. The germline V and J ends were trimmed by 7 bases and 0 bases, with 18 bases remaining between them. CDR1 and CDR2 (germline): GTSNPN, SVGIG (reference sequence). CDR3 sequence (DNA): TGTGCCTCCAAACGGTGGGGTAGAACAACTAATGAAAAACTGTTTTTT. It specifies CASKRWGRTTNEKLFF. Based on the CDR3 plus reference TRBV30 and TRBJ1-4, the full variable domain is SQTIHQWPATLVQPVGSPLSLECTVEGTSNPNLYWYRQAAGRGLQLLFYSVGIGQISSEVPQNLSASRPQDRQFILSSKKLLLSDSGFYLCASKRWGRTTNEKLFFGSGTQLSVL.

This clone was seen just once. J is TRBJ1-1 and V is TRBV7-3, with 9 positions matching TRBD1. From germline, CDR1 is SGHTA and CDR2 FQGTGA. V gave up 4 bases and J gave up 4 bases; unmatched junction bases: 4. The CDR3 runs 14 residues. The CDR3 is CASSYDRGSTEAFF. CDR3 coding DNA: TGTGCCAGCAGCTACGACAGGGGGAGCACTGAAGCTTTCTTT.

J is TRBJ1-2 and V is TRBV7-8, with D unclear. This CDR3 contains 14 residues. V was pared by 0 bases and J by 2 bases, with 7 bases between. From germline, CDR1 is SGHVS and CDR2 FQNEAQ. The CDR3 sequence: CASSLARQNYGYTF. The CDR3 coding sequence is TGTGCCAGCAGCTTAGCGAGGCAGAACTATGGCTACACCTTC.

The rearrangement uses TRBV7-2 and TRBJ2-7; D perhaps matches TRBD2 (5 bases). The CDR3 contains 15 residues. Germline loops: CDR1 SGHTA, CDR2 FQGNSA. V lost 1 base, J lost 1 base, and 11 bases lay in between. The DNA of the CDR3 is TGTGCCAGCAGCTTAGTTTCTAGCAGGTCCTACGAGCAGTACTTC. This codes for CASSLVSSRSYEQYF.

The chain employs TRBV15 and TRBJ1-5, with D possibly TRBD1 on 6 matching bases. The CDR3 spans 11 residues. In germline, CDR1 is LNHNV, CDR2 YYDKDF (reference sequence). V gave up 0 bases and J gave up 14 bases, with 8 bases separating them. The DNA for the CDR3 is TGTGCCACCAGCAGAGAGGGGACAAAGCATTTT. Its protein is CATSREGTKHF.

CDR3 sequence (DNA): TGTGCCAGCAGGAGGCTAGCGGGAGAAAATGAGCAGTTCTTC. It yields the protein CASRRLAGENEQFF. This chain connects TRBV6-6 to TRBJ2-1; TRBD2 agrees at 10 bases. The CDR3 loop spans 14 amino acids. Germline V gene data show CDR1 as MNHNY and CDR2 as SVGAGI (reference sequence). Losses at the gene ends were 6 bases for V and 7 bases for J; bases not matched to a gene: 6.

The rearrangement links TRBV4-2 to TRBJ2-3, with 7 bases fitting TRBD2. V shed 0 bases, J shed 4 bases, and the junction held 7 bases outside the gene matches. The CDR3 runs to 16 residues. Germline CDR1 is LGHNA and CDR2 is YNFKEQ. CDR3 bases: TGTGCCAGCAGCCAAGATAATACGGGAGGCGCAGATACGCAGTATTTT. This encodes CASSQDNTGGADTQYF.

The chain has TRBV28 and TRBJ2-7; D unclear. The V end was cut by 5 bases, the J end by 3 bases, with 14 bases between. The CDR3 totals 14 residues. CDR1 is MDHEN, CDR2 SYDVKM, per germline. The CDR3 region has the DNA TGTGCCAGCAGTCTTGTTTCCCAGGTCTACGAGCAGTACTTC. Protein sequence: CASSLVSQVYEQYF. The complete variable domain, with remaining parts taken from reference TRBV28 and TRBJ2-7, reads DVKVTQSSRYLVKRTGEKVFLECVQDMDHENMFWYRQDPGLGLRLIYFSYDVKMKEKGDIPEGYSVSREKKERFSLILESASTNQTSMYLCASSLVSQVYEQYFGPGTRLTVT.

The chain is built from TRBV27 and TRBJ2-4; D unresolved. Trimming took 1 base from V and 4 from J, leaving 11 bases between them. Per germline, CDR1 MNHEY and CDR2 SMNVEV (reference sequence). The CDR3 totals 15 residues. This CDR3 is CASSLYGPRKNIQYF. CDR3 sequence (DNA): TGTGCCAGCAGTTTATATGGGCCAAGAAAAAACATTCAGTACTTC.